This entry lists 10 T cell receptor beta chains sequenced from one sample in a study of blood T cell repertoires in COVID-19. Clones were sequenced by immunoSEQ multiplex PCR, and TCRdb holds only the in-frame ones, with some missing. The sample includes approximately 170,000 clones, about 85% of them seen just once. Input material: peripheral blood. These TCRs come from a man older than 75 with COVID-19, enrolled during active disease.

The chain joins TRBV5-1 to TRBJ1-2, with D possibly TRBD1 on 6 matching bases. This CDR3 has 15 amino acids. Germline V lookup: CDR1 SGHRS, CDR2 YFSETQ. Between the trimmed V and J ends, which lost 3 bases and 4 bases, there was a span of 16 bases. The CDR3 DNA reads TGCGCCAGCAGCTCTCTGACAGGCTCGTTCTATGGCTACACCTTC. Its protein product is CASSSLTGSFYGYTF.

This chain uses TRBV12-5 with TRBJ1-1, with TRBD1 identical over 7 bases. The germline gives CDR1 LGHNT, CDR2 FRNRAP. This CDR3 is 14 amino acids long. J gave up 8 bases and V 0 bases, and 6 bases lay outside the gene matches. DNA for the CDR3: TGTGCTAGTGGTTTGGTACCGTTGACAGGGGAAGCTTTCTTT. It translates to CASGLVPLTGEAFF.

The rearrangement uses TRBV6-5 and TRBJ1-3, with 8 nucleotides matching TRBD1. Germline-derived CDR1 and CDR2 are MNHEY and SVGAGI. V dropped 7 bases and J dropped 3; count of bases not matched to a gene: 8. There are 15 residues in the CDR3. CDR3 nucleotides: TGTGCCAGCACCCTCGACAGGGGATTTGGAAACACCATATATTTT. It is translated as CASTLDRGFGNTIYF.

The V and J genes are TRBV6-5 and TRBJ1-2, with 7 bases identical to TRBD1. V dropped 5 bases and J dropped 5; count of bases not matched to a gene: 11. The CDR3 runs to 15 residues. The germline V gene encodes CDR1 MNHEY and CDR2 SVGAGI. CDR3 nucleotide sequence: TGTGCCAGCAGTCGGGACAGCCTAACTTCTTATGGCTACACCTTC. Protein product: CASSRDSLTSYGYTF.

This clone was counted at least ten times. This sequence joins TRBV5-6 and TRBJ2-3; 9 bases agree with TRBD2. The germline gives CDR1 SGHDT, CDR2 YYEEEE. The CDR3 totals 15 residues. V shed 4 bases and J 5 bases; nucleotides not matched to a gene: 8. The CDR3 DNA reads TGTGCCAGCAGCCCACCGGGACTAGCTAAAGATACGCAGTATTTT. This translates into CASSPPGLAKDTQYF. Supplemented by reference TRBV5-6 and TRBJ2-3, the full variable domain reads DAGVTQSPTHLIKTRGQQVTLRCSPKSGHDTVSWYQQALGQGPQFIFQYYEEEERQRGNFPDRFSGHQFPNYSSELNVNALLLGDSALYLCASSPPGLAKDTQYFGPGTRLTVL.

This chain links TRBV21-1 with TRBJ2-7; the table's D call, TRBD2, has no DNA check behind it. TRBV21-1 is marked as a pseudogene. CDR3 length equals 12 residues. This CDR3 is CASSKELRAQYF. The DNA of the CDR3 is TGTGCCAGCAGCAAAGAATTGAGAGCTCAGTACTTC.

This clone was seen a few times. The genes are TRBV11-3 and TRBJ2-1, with 8 nucleotides matching TRBD2. The germline CDR1 and CDR2 sequences are SGHNT and YENEEA. J gave up 9 bases and V 0 bases, and 13 bases lay outside the gene matches. The CDR3 has 17 residues. The CDR3 region is CASSLDHGRGVQGEQFF. The CDR3 DNA reads TGTGCCAGCAGCTTAGATCACGGGCGGGGGGTCCAGGGTGAGCAGTTCTTC.

The chain is built from TRBV7-8 and TRBJ1-2; 9 bases line up with TRBD1. CDR3 length: 14 amino acids. The germline V gene has CDR1 SGHVS and CDR2 FQNEAQ. Unmatched junction bases numbered 5, after V lost 5 bases and J lost 4 bases. CDR3: CASSPGQGVYGYTF. Here the CDR3 DNA reads TGTGCCAGCAGCCCGGGACAGGGAGTCTATGGCTACACCTTC.

The rearrangement joins TRBV21-1 to TRBJ2-7; TRBD1, the table's D call, lacks a check against the DNA. TRBV21-1 is shown as a pseudogene. The CDR3 extends over 14 amino acids. The CDR3 loop reads CASSVGHSTYEQYF. CDR3 sequence (DNA): TGTGCCAGCAGCGTCGGACACAGTACCTACGAGCAGTACTTC.

V usage is TRBV10-3 and J usage is TRBJ2-2, with 7 bases fitting TRBD1. V gave up 2 bases and J gave up 8 bases; unmatched junction bases: 2. This CDR3 region has 13 residues. Germline V gives CDR1 ENHRY, CDR2 SYGVKD. The CDR3 coding sequence is TGTGCCATCAGTGAGGTGGACAGGGGGGAGCTGTTTTTT. Translation: CAISEVDRGELFF.